These 26 T cell receptor beta chains share one sample of origin, sequenced in a study of PD-1 blockade in classical Hodgkin lymphoma. Assay: immunoSEQ multiplex PCR; the TCRdb copy retains only in-frame clones and omits some. Counted here are over 15,000 clones, roughly 72% occurring once; the ten biggest clones make up roughly two fifths. Indicated time point: cycle 4 day 1 (C4D1), after around six weeks of nivolumab. All patients relapsed after autologous stem cell transplantation, and brentuximab vedotin exposure varied. The sequenced sample was peripheral blood mononuclear cells (PBMCs), obtained before the fourth cycle of nivolumab. These receptors all come from a human donor with classical Hodgkin lymphoma.

This chain links TRBV19 with TRBJ2-5; D call uncertain. The ends were cut back, 0 bases at V and 2 bases at J, with 13 bases in the middle. There are 16 residues in the CDR3. Germline loops: CDR1 LNHDA, CDR2 SQIVND (reference sequence). DNA for the CDR3: TGTGCCAGTAGTATAGATGCCCAAGCTGTTCAAGAGACCCAGTACTTC. This gives the protein CASSIDAQAVQETQYF.

This chain uses TRBV5-4 with TRBJ1-5; 8 positions agree with TRBD1. Germline V gene data show CDR1 as SGHNT and CDR2 as YYREEE (reference sequence). The CDR3 has 14 amino acids. J lost 6 bases, V lost 9 bases, and 11 bases had no gene match. CDR3 DNA: TGTGCCACTACTAAACAGGGGGAGGGTCAGCCCCAGCATTTT. It is translated as CATTKQGEGQPQHF.

The rearrangement links TRBV7-9 to TRBJ1-1, with 9 bases aligning to TRBD1. Trimming cost V 3 bases and J 6 bases; bases outside gene matches: 5. The CDR3 spans 14 residues. CDR1 SEHNR and CDR2 FQNEAQ come from the germline V gene (reference sequence). CDR3 region: CASSFPGQGAEAFF. The CDR3 DNA reads TGTGCCAGCAGCTTTCCGGGACAGGGTGCTGAAGCTTTCTTT.

The chain recombines TRBV7-2 with TRBJ2-7; D may match TRBD1 or TRBD2 (5 bases each). CDR3 length: 12 amino acids. Trimming cost V 2 bases and J 6 bases, with 8 bases left between them. Germline V gene sequence: CDR1 SGHTA, CDR2 FQGNSA. The CDR3 DNA is TGTGCCAGCAGCTTAAGAGGGGTCGAGCAGTACTTC. Its translation: CASSLRGVEQYF.

The rearrangement joins TRBV10-2 to TRBJ2-3; 11 bases are shared with TRBD2. The CDR3 loop spans 15 amino acids. Germline V CDR1 and CDR2: WSHSY, SAAADI. J lost 6 bases, V lost 5 bases, and 7 bases had no gene match. The CDR3 DNA sequence: TGCGCCAGCAGTTCGTTTAGCGGGAGGGAGGATACGCAGTATTTT. This translates into CASSSFSGREDTQYF.

As concerns this clone: Other DNA sequences of this sample code for an identical CDR3. The chain couples TRBV18 to TRBJ1-3, with D possibly TRBD1 on 5 matching bases. The CDR3 extends over 14 amino acids. Trimming removed 3 bases at V and 4 bases at J, with 10 bases between. CDR1 is KGHSH and CDR2 is LQKENI in the germline V gene. The CDR3 coding sequence is TGTGCCAGCTCACCCGGGGGATCAGGAAACACCATATATTTT. It encodes CASSPGGSGNTIYF.

The gene calls are TRBV28 and TRBJ2-5; D not certain. Germline-derived CDR1 and CDR2 are MDHEN and SYDVKM. This CDR3 has 13 residues. V dropped 4 bases and J dropped 2 bases, with 8 bases sitting between them. This chain's CDR3 is CASSSQHQETQYF. CDR3 nucleotides: TGTGCCAGCAGTTCACAGCATCAAGAGACCCAGTACTTC.

This clone has more than one count but fewer than ten. The chain uses TRBV7-2 and TRBJ1-2; 10 bases are shared with TRBD1. After removal of 5 bases from V and 6 bases from J, the junction contained 6 bases not matched to a gene. Germline CDR1 is SGHTA and CDR2 is FQGNSA. The CDR3 has 14 amino acids. This CDR3 is CASSEPGTGDGYTF. As DNA, the CDR3 is TGTGCCAGCAGCGAACCTGGGACAGGGGATGGCTACACCTTC.

The chain carries TRBV19 and TRBJ1-4, with D hard to call. Trimming took off 5 bases at V and 3 bases at J, with 13 bases between the two ends. Germline V gene data show CDR1 as LNHDA and CDR2 as SQIVND (reference sequence). The CDR3 length is 15 residues. The CDR3 DNA is TGTGCCAGTAGTCTCGACCCACCACCTAATGAAAAACTGTTTTTT. Protein product: CASSLDPPPNEKLFF.

This clone was seen once. The chain links TRBV19 to TRBJ2-5; D is unresolved. V shed 4 bases and J shed 3 bases, with 12 bases lying between them. The CDR3 contains 14 residues. The germline V gene encodes CDR1 LNHDA and CDR2 SQIVND (reference sequence). CDR3 sequence (DNA): TGTGCCAGTAGTAATAATCGGCGAGAAGAGACCCAGTACTTC. Translation: CASSNNRREETQYF.

This chain uses TRBV5-6 with TRBJ1-1; D may be TRBD1 (6 bases). The CDR3 runs 15 residues. Trimming stripped 0 bases from V and 1 base from J, with 10 bases between. CDR1 is SGHDT and CDR2 is YYEEEE in the germline V gene. The CDR3 sequence is CASSLEVGGNTEAFF. CDR3 nucleotide sequence: TGTGCCAGCAGCTTGGAGGTAGGGGGGAACACTGAAGCTTTCTTT.

The rearrangement uses TRBV19 and TRBJ2-1; no clear D. The CDR3 is 16 residues long. Germline CDR1 LNHDA, CDR2 SQIVND (reference sequence). The ends were cut back, 3 bases at V and 0 bases at J, with 12 bases in the middle. The DNA of the CDR3 is TGTGCCAGTAGTATTGATAGGGTCACCTCCTACAATGAGCAGTTCTTC. Translated: CASSIDRVTSYNEQFF.

This chain connects TRBV7-3 to TRBJ2-3; 10 bases agree with TRBD2. There are 14 residues in the CDR3. The V gene end was trimmed by 6 bases and the J gene end by 5 bases; junction bases not matched to a gene: 5. Germline assignment: CDR1 SGHTA and CDR2 FQGTGA. In DNA, the CDR3 is TGTGCCAGCAGACTTACTAGCGGGATAGATACGCAGTATTTT. Encoded protein: CASRLTSGIDTQYF.

This clone was seen only once. The J gene is TRBJ1-5, the V gene TRBV5-4, with D possibly matching TRBD1 (5 bases). The CDR3 sequence is 15 residues long. Germline values: CDR1 SGHNT, CDR2 YYREEE (reference sequence). Deletions cut 0 bases from V and 0 bases from J, with 7 bases between. CDR3 protein: CASSLGGDSNQPQHF. CDR3 sequence (DNA): TGTGCCAGCAGCTTGGGAGGGGATAGCAATCAGCCCCAGCATTTT. The full variable domain, its missing parts supplied by reference TRBV5-4 and TRBJ1-5, is ETGVTQSPTHLIKTRGQQVTLRCSSQSGHNTVSWYQQALGQGPQFIFQYYREEENGRGNFPPRFSGLQFPNYSSELNVNALELDDSALYLCASSLGGDSNQPQHFGDGTRLSIL.

The rearrangement joins TRBV21-1 to TRBJ2-2; the D segment call TRBD1 is taken from the table without a DNA check. TRBV21-1 is annotated as a pseudogene. The CDR3 is 16 amino acids. The CDR3 region is CASSKGRILSDGELFF. DNA for the CDR3: TGTGCCAGCAGCAAAGGCAGGATTTTGTCAGACGGGGAGCTGTTTTTT.

This clone was seen a handful of times. The junction does not match germline at one end; this may be a read error. The CDR3 loop is CASSLETFGDF. The CDR3 coding sequence is TGTGCCAGCAGCCTAGAAACTTTCGGGGACTTC. The chain uses TRBV7-8 and TRBJ2-5; TRBD2 might be the D (5 bases). Germline V lookup: CDR1 SGHVS, CDR2 FQNEAQ. The CDR3 has 11 residues.

This clone appeared a few times. The rearrangement joins TRBV4-1 to TRBJ2-7; 11 bases are shared with TRBD1. The length of the CDR3 is 15 residues. J gave up 2 bases and V 4 bases, and 4 bases lay outside the gene matches. Germline assignment: CDR1 MGHRA and CDR2 YSYEKL. The CDR3 protein is CASSRDRGDPYEQYF. The CDR3 region has the DNA TGCGCCAGCAGCCGGGACAGGGGGGACCCCTACGAGCAGTACTTC.

The rearrangement joins TRBV11-2 to TRBJ1-2; 7 nucleotides match TRBD1. Germline loops: CDR1 SGHAT, CDR2 FQNNGV. This CDR3 comprises 15 residues. The V segment lost 6 bases and the J segment 4 bases; nucleotides outside the gene matches: 11. CDR3 in DNA: TGTGCCAGCAGTGACTATAGACAGGGAGGCTATGGCTACACCTTC. Its translation: CASSDYRQGGYGYTF.

Notes on this clone: Other nucleotide sequences from this sample produce the same CDR3. CDR3 residues: CASSLDRGDEKLFF. CDR3 DNA sequence: TGTGCCAGCAGCTTAGACAGGGGTGATGAAAAACTGTTTTTT. The chain joins TRBV5-4 to TRBJ1-4; 8 nucleotides align to TRBD1. CDR3 length: 14 amino acids. Losses at the gene ends were 2 bases for V and 6 bases for J; bases not matched to a gene: 3. Germline assignment: CDR1 SGHNT and CDR2 YYREEE (reference sequence).

The gene calls are TRBV7-8 and TRBJ1-5; D uncertain. V was cut by 0 bases and J by 3 bases, with 6 bases left in between. This CDR3 has 14 residues. CDR1 SGHVS and CDR2 FQNEAQ come from the germline V gene. The DNA of the CDR3 is TGTGCCAGCAGCTTAGCGGCCAACAATCAGCCCCAGCATTTT. This sequence encodes CASSLAANNQPQHF. Based on the CDR3 plus reference TRBV7-8 and TRBJ1-5, the full variable domain is GAGVSQSPRYKVAKRGQDVALRCDPISGHVSLFWYQQALGQGPEFLTYFQNEAQLDKSGLPSDRFFAERPEGSVSTLKIQRTQQEDSAVYLCASSLAANNQPQHFGDGTRLSIL.

This clone was seen just once. The chain employs TRBV30 and TRBJ1-2; 9 bases line up with TRBD1. The CDR3 is made up of 13 amino acids. With V trimmed by 3 bases and J by 8 bases, 7 bases remained unmatched. The germline V gene has CDR1 GTSNPN and CDR2 SVGIG (reference sequence). In nucleotides, the CDR3 is TGTGCCTGGAGACGGGACAGGGTAGACGGCTACACCTTC. It translates to CAWRRDRVDGYTF.

Worth noting for this clone: The DNA is left out, because the CDR3 cannot be placed on it with certainty; the CDR3 is given as TCRdb lists it. The gene calls are TRBV4-1 and TRBJ2-7. Per the germline V gene, CDR1 is MGHRA and CDR2 is YSYEKL. The CDR3 sequence runs 13 residues, both termini included. CDR3 loop: CASSQVGGGTKYF.

The chain employs TRBV4-2 and TRBJ1-1, with a weak D call TRBD1 (6 bases). V was pared by 3 bases and J by 11 bases, with 19 bases between. The CDR3 is made up of 14 amino acids. The germline CDR1 and CDR2 sequences are LGHNA and YNFKEQ. The CDR3 region has the DNA TGTGCCAGCAGCCAGGGGGGCGAGTTCAGCAGGGCTTTCTTT. Its translation is CASSQGGEFSRAFF.

For the CDR3, the DNA is TGTGCCAGCAGCGTTAGCGGGGGATACACAGATACGCAGTATTTT. Its protein product is CASSVSGGYTDTQYF. The chain couples TRBV7-6 to TRBJ2-3, with 9 bases that match TRBD2. CDR1 SGHVS and CDR2 FNYEAQ come from the germline V gene. The ends lost 5 bases at V and 2 bases at J; junction bases unmatched: 5. The CDR3 consists of 15 residues.

The chain has TRBV5-5 and TRBJ1-1, with unresolved D. V lost 1 base and J lost 7, with 14 bases in between. The CDR3 spans 14 residues. CDR1 and CDR2 (germline): SGHKS, YYEKEE (reference sequence). The CDR3 is CASSLLQEGGEAFF. Written as DNA, the CDR3 is TGTGCCAGCAGCTTGCTTCAGGAAGGTGGTGAAGCTTTCTTT.

The chain carries TRBV6-1 and TRBJ1-5; D uncertain. Germline V gene data show CDR1 as MNHNS and CDR2 as SASEGT. The CDR3 has 13 residues. Trimming took 7 bases from V and 4 from J, leaving 11 bases between them. In nucleotides, the CDR3 is TGTGCCAGCAAAGGGCAGTCGAATCAGCCCCAGCATTTT. Protein sequence: CASKGQSNQPQHF.